This T cell receptor beta chain appears in the sequencing data of a study of blood T cell repertoires in COVID-19. This study enrolled people aged 18 to 89 from about 24 US geographic areas. Per the study methods: Reference gene primer amplification in the assay estimated nucleated cell counts. Generated by immunoSEQ multiplex PCR, the TCRdb table keeps only in-frame clones and is missing some. D and trimming come from the DNA, and the V and J calls and clone size come from that table. There are about 310,000 clones in the sample; about nine tenths occur only once, and 8% to 9% lies in the top ten. The CDR3 runs 17 residues. Germline CDR1 and CDR2: ENHRY and SYGVKD. V lost 2 bases and J lost 2; bases outside the gene matches: 11.

This clonotype originated in a woman under 30 who had recovered from COVID-19. The sequenced sample was PBMCs or T cells enriched from blood (not recorded which). V is TRBV10-3 and J is TRBJ2-7; 8 positions agree with TRBD2. The DNA of the CDR3 is TGTGCCATCAGTGAGGCCGAATTACTAGCGGCGGCCTACGAGCAGTACTTC. It is translated as CAISEAELLAAAYEQYF.